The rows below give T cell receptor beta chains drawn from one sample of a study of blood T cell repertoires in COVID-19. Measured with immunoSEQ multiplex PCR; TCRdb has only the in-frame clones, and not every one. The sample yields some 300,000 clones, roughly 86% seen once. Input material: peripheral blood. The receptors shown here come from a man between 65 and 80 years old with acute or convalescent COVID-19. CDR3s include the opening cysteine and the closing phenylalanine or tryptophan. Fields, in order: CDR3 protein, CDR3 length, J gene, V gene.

CDR3 protein: CASSYERSQPQHF; CDR3 length: 13; J gene: TRBJ1-5; V gene: TRBV5-4
CDR3 protein: CASSPLAGEGGEQFF; CDR3 length: 15; J gene: TRBJ2-1; V gene: TRBV18
CDR3 protein: CASRPGWGQSSPLHF; CDR3 length: 15; J gene: TRBJ1-6; V gene: TRBV27
CDR3 protein: CASSPGLANEQFF; CDR3 length: 13; J gene: TRBJ2-1; V gene: TRBV5-1
CDR3 protein: CASSSYLAGQSSGNTIYF; CDR3 length: 18; J gene: TRBJ1-3; V gene: TRBV7-2
CDR3 protein: CASSFPTGIAGELFF; CDR3 length: 15; J gene: TRBJ2-2; V gene: TRBV6-2/TRBV6-3
CDR3 protein: CASSGQVDEQFF; CDR3 length: 12; J gene: TRBJ2-1; V gene: TRBV6-5
CDR3 protein: CASSRGSTEAFF; CDR3 length: 12; J gene: TRBJ1-1; V gene: TRBV7-9
CDR3 protein: CASSLEGGNQPQHF; CDR3 length: 14; J gene: TRBJ1-5; V gene: TRBV18
CDR3 protein: CAGALQGVGTQYF; CDR3 length: 13; J gene: TRBJ2-5; V gene: TRBV30
CDR3 protein: CASRSGTVNEQYF; CDR3 length: 13; J gene: TRBJ2-7; V gene: TRBV6-5
CDR3 protein: CASNLGGGGLSTDTQYF; CDR3 length: 17; J gene: TRBJ2-3; V gene: TRBV9
CDR3 protein: CSVIEGAKNIQYF; CDR3 length: 13; J gene: TRBJ2-4; V gene: TRBV29-1
CDR3 protein: CASSQDGSGANVLTF; CDR3 length: 15; J gene: TRBJ2-6; V gene: TRBV4-2
CDR3 protein: CAWSKGQSYYEAFF; CDR3 length: 14; J gene: TRBJ1-1; V gene: TRBV30
CDR3 protein: CASSPGRADTQYF; CDR3 length: 13; J gene: TRBJ2-3; V gene: TRBV18
CDR3 protein: CASSPGTSGETQYF; CDR3 length: 14; J gene: TRBJ2-5; V gene: TRBV6-5
CDR3 protein: CASGQTGAGEKLFF; CDR3 length: 14; J gene: TRBJ1-4; V gene: TRBV28
CDR3 protein: CASRDWRANTEAFF; CDR3 length: 14; J gene: TRBJ1-1; V gene: TRBV5-1
CDR3 protein: CASRTGFYGYTF; CDR3 length: 12; J gene: TRBJ1-2; V gene: TRBV2
CDR3 protein: CASSYSVTGSTFF; CDR3 length: 13; J gene: TRBJ1-1; V gene: TRBV6-5
CDR3 protein: CASSPRQMRFSTDTQYF; CDR3 length: 17; J gene: TRBJ2-3; V gene: TRBV5-4
CDR3 protein: CASSPSGGLYNEQFF; CDR3 length: 15; J gene: TRBJ2-1; V gene: TRBV3-1/TRBV3-2
CDR3 protein: CASSPTGTGNEQYF; CDR3 length: 14; J gene: TRBJ2-7; V gene: TRBV18
CDR3 protein: CASSTGQGNYGYTF; CDR3 length: 14; J gene: TRBJ1-2; V gene: TRBV9
CDR3 protein: CAISESRQSYEQYF; CDR3 length: 14; J gene: TRBJ2-7; V gene: TRBV10-3
CDR3 protein: CASSYLSVEQFF; CDR3 length: 12; J gene: TRBJ2-1; V gene: TRBV3-1/TRBV3-2
CDR3 protein: CSATARETQYF; CDR3 length: 11; J gene: TRBJ2-5; V gene: TRBV29-1
CDR3 protein: CASSPFESGTGSTGELFF; CDR3 length: 18; J gene: TRBJ2-2; V gene: TRBV18
CDR3 protein: CASSLHGLETQYF; CDR3 length: 13; J gene: TRBJ2-5; V gene: TRBV28
CDR3 protein: CASSLAGPSETQYF; CDR3 length: 14; J gene: TRBJ2-5; V gene: TRBV7-2
CDR3 protein: CASIKEGINTEAFF; CDR3 length: 14; J gene: TRBJ1-1; V gene: TRBV19
CDR3 protein: CASNRVRTEAFF; CDR3 length: 12; J gene: TRBJ1-1; V gene: TRBV7-2
CDR3 protein: CASSLGRGRGREQYF; CDR3 length: 15; J gene: TRBJ2-7; V gene: TRBV7-8
CDR3 protein: CASSGGQGYEQYF; CDR3 length: 13; J gene: TRBJ2-7; V gene: TRBV7-2
CDR3 protein: CASSQEPPLGRNGELFF; CDR3 length: 17; J gene: TRBJ2-2; V gene: TRBV4-3
CDR3 protein: CSVSDGSYEQYF; CDR3 length: 12; J gene: TRBJ2-7; V gene: TRBV29-1
CDR3 protein: CASSSRGTLSYEQYF; CDR3 length: 15; J gene: TRBJ2-7; V gene: TRBV7-2
CDR3 protein: CASSEAGEGGQPQHF; CDR3 length: 15; J gene: TRBJ1-5; V gene: TRBV2
CDR3 protein: CASSKTGWGKLFF; CDR3 length: 13; J gene: TRBJ1-4; V gene: TRBV6-5
CDR3 protein: CASSFRQGGNTIYF; CDR3 length: 14; J gene: TRBJ1-3; V gene: TRBV6-5
CDR3 protein: CASSQRNSQPTGELFF; CDR3 length: 16; J gene: TRBJ2-2; V gene: TRBV4-1
CDR3 protein: CASSINRGAGSTEAFF; CDR3 length: 16; J gene: TRBJ1-1; V gene: TRBV5-6
CDR3 protein: CASSLAQGARGELFF; CDR3 length: 15; J gene: TRBJ2-2; V gene: TRBV5-1
CDR3 protein: CASRGGPTGSYEQYF; CDR3 length: 15; J gene: TRBJ2-7; V gene: TRBV28
CDR3 protein: CASSPRRGNTEAFF; CDR3 length: 14; J gene: TRBJ1-1; V gene: TRBV7-6
CDR3 protein: CAWTPSGGTDTQYF; CDR3 length: 14; J gene: TRBJ2-3; V gene: TRBV30
CDR3 protein: CASSYQGLNTDTQYF; CDR3 length: 15; J gene: TRBJ2-3; V gene: TRBV6-5
CDR3 protein: CASSQAVSGSSYNEQFF; CDR3 length: 17; J gene: TRBJ2-1; V gene: TRBV3-1/TRBV3-2
CDR3 protein: CASTAQVAETQYF; CDR3 length: 13; J gene: TRBJ2-5; V gene: TRBV11-1
CDR3 protein: CASSQGISGSAKNIQYF; CDR3 length: 17; J gene: TRBJ2-4; V gene: TRBV4-3
CDR3 protein: CASSSSGVLAGVNNEQFF; CDR3 length: 18; J gene: TRBJ2-1; V gene: TRBV7-2
CDR3 protein: CASSLVFNEAFF; CDR3 length: 12; J gene: TRBJ1-1; V gene: TRBV5-6
CDR3 protein: CASRGAGTRDEKLFF; CDR3 length: 15; J gene: TRBJ1-4; V gene: TRBV6-5